This TCR beta chain is from a study of T cell repertoires in cytomegalovirus infection. This clonotype was counted once. Its antigen is not known. In TCRdb, the reads were re-called with MiXCR into one record per CDR3 protein. Of 750,000 to 950,000 distinct CDR3 sequences in the sample, around 29% were seen once. The V and J ends lost 8 bases and 0 bases respectively, with 12 bases between them. CDR3 length: 14 residues. Germline lookup yields CDR1 SNHLY and CDR2 FYNNEI. The TCR comes from a human donor in good health (CMV status not recorded). Some clones in this sample may be carry-over from other donors' samples. J is TRBJ2-3 and V is TRBV2, with a tentative D call TRBD2 (7 bases). The sample in question was cultured CD8+ T cells from PBMCs, obtained from culture after CMV antigen stimulation. Here the CDR3 reads CASPGGPSTDTQYF. The CDR3 DNA reads as TGTGCCAGCCCCGGGGGGCCCAGCACAGATACGCAGTATTTT.